The present T cell receptor (beta chain) was sequenced within a study of blood T cell repertoires in COVID-19. For the study at large: In each case, the material was cDNA or gDNA derived from T cells, B-cell-depleted T cells, or PBMCs.

This clone was counted only a few times. This CDR3 comprises 12 residues. Deletions cut 3 bases from V and 3 bases from J, with 6 bases between. CDR1 and CDR2 (germline): SGHTS, YDEGEE. In the original processing: Reference gene primers were amplified, and this amplification served to estimate nucleated cell counts. Measured with immunoSEQ multiplex PCR; TCRdb has only the in-frame clones, and not every one. The V and J calls and clone size come from that table; D and trimming were worked out from the DNA. The sample lists approximately 94,000 clones, about 77% occurring once. J is TRBJ1-2 and V is TRBV5-8; D call uncertain. The sequence derives from a woman between 65 and 79 years old with acute or convalescent COVID-19. Sequences were obtained from peripheral blood. CDR3 in DNA: TGTGCCAGCAGCTCCGCAGACTATGGCTACACCTTC. Protein product: CASSSADYGYTF.